The 25 T cell receptor beta chains in this list originate from one sample, sequenced in a study of PD-L1 blockade in urothelial cancer. The time point: pretreatment peripheral blood. Generated by immunoSEQ multiplex PCR, the TCRdb table keeps only in-frame clones and is missing some. The sample shows roughly 55,000 clones, about 86% of them seen only once. Source: PBMCs, taken around atezolizumab (anti-PD-L1) treatment. The source is a man between 60 and 75 years old with urothelial cancer.

The CDR3 reads CASSLERVTGSYEQYF. CDR3 nucleotide sequence: TGTGCCAGCAGCTTAGAGAGAGTGACAGGATCCTACGAGCAGTACTTC. The V and J genes are TRBV7-2 and TRBJ2-7; D is perhaps TRBD1 (6 bases). The CDR3 is 16 residues long. V gave up 1 base and J gave up 1 base, with 14 bases separating them. CDR1 SGHTA and CDR2 FQGNSA come from the germline V gene.

The chain carries TRBV13 and TRBJ2-1; 13 bases map to TRBD2. V was pared by 4 bases and J by 9 bases, with 6 bases of the junction left unmatched. Germline-derived CDR1 and CDR2 are PRHDT and FYEKMQ (reference sequence). CDR3 size: 15 residues. The CDR3 sequence: CASSYRTSGGPEQFF. The CDR3 DNA sequence: TGTGCCAGCAGCTACAGGACTAGCGGGGGACCTGAGCAGTTCTTC.

CDR3 region: CASSGGLAGPRRTDTQYF. The CDR3 DNA is TGTGCCAGCAGTGGAGGGCTAGCGGGTCCCCGGCGCACAGATACGCAGTATTTT. The J gene is TRBJ2-3, the V gene TRBV2, with TRBD2 matching 8 bases. Germline CDR1 and CDR2: SNHLY and FYNNEI. V lost 4 bases, J lost 1 base, and 13 bases stayed unmatched. The CDR3 spans 18 residues.

J is TRBJ1-2 and V is TRBV4-3, with D hard to call. The germline gives CDR1 LGHNA, CDR2 YSLEER. V was trimmed by 0 bases and J by 7 bases, leaving 15 bases between them. This CDR3 has 15 amino acids. The CDR3 region has the DNA TGCGCCAGCAGCCAAGATTCCGGGGAGGCCGGTGGCTACACCTTC. This translates into CASSQDSGEAGGYTF.

The V and J genes are TRBV30 and TRBJ1-3, with D possibly matching TRBD1 (5 bases). V was cut by 5 bases and J by 2 bases, with 10 bases left in between. Germline-derived CDR1 and CDR2 are GTSNPN and SVGIG (reference sequence). The CDR3 is 13 amino acids. The DNA of the CDR3 is TGTGCCTGGGCGGGGGGAGCTGGAAACACCATATATTTT. As protein: CAWAGGAGNTIYF.

The rearrangement joins TRBV30 to TRBJ1-2; 8 bases fit TRBD1. Germline V lookup: CDR1 GTSNPN, CDR2 SVGIG (reference sequence). V lost 1 base to trimming and J lost 8 bases; unmatched junction nucleotides: 15. This CDR3 has 16 amino acids. CDR3 sequence reads: CAWSGTGQGESGGYTF. In nucleotides, the CDR3 is TGTGCCTGGAGTGGGACAGGACAGGGAGAATCTGGCGGCTACACCTTC.

The chain couples TRBV5-1 to TRBJ2-7; TRBD2 is a possible D gene (6 bases). The germline CDR1 and CDR2 sequences are SGHRS and YFSETQ. This CDR3 has 15 residues. Between the trimmed V and J ends, which lost 0 bases and 3 bases, there was a span of 13 bases. In nucleotides, the CDR3 is TGCGCCAGCAGCTTGGTGTACGGGAGTGGCTACGAGCAGTACTTC. Its translation is CASSLVYGSGYEQYF.

The V gene is TRBV6-5, the J gene TRBJ1-1, with 10 nucleotides matching TRBD1. Trimming at V came to 2 bases and at J to 11 bases, leaving 8 bases not matched to a gene. Germline CDR1 is MNHEY and CDR2 is SVGAGI. The CDR3 length is 14 residues. The DNA of the CDR3 is TGTGCCAGCAGTTACCGGGACAGGGGATTTTCGGCTTTCTTT. As protein: CASSYRDRGFSAFF.

The chain is built from TRBV5-6 and TRBJ2-7, with 7 bases fitting TRBD1. Germline V CDR1 and CDR2: SGHDT, YYEEEE. The V segment lost 1 base and the J segment 2 bases; nucleotides outside the gene matches: 6. The CDR3 sequence is 15 residues long. This CDR3 is CASSLKQGPTYEQYF. In nucleotides, the CDR3 is TGTGCCAGCAGCTTGAAACAGGGGCCCACCTACGAGCAGTACTTC.

This chain joins TRBV19 and TRBJ2-7, with a weak D call TRBD2 (6 bases). The V gene's germline CDR1 is LNHDA and CDR2 SQIVND (reference sequence). This CDR3 region has 14 residues. Deletions cut 3 bases from V and 7 bases from J, with 16 bases between. The CDR3 reads CASSISRLGWEQYF. CDR3 coding DNA: TGTGCCAGTAGTATCTCAAGACTAGGATGGGAGCAGTACTTC.

This sequence joins TRBV7-9 and TRBJ1-4; no definite D call. The CDR3 is made up of 11 amino acids. V shed 9 bases and J shed 10 bases, with 12 bases lying between them. In germline, CDR1 is SEHNR, CDR2 FQNEAQ (reference sequence). CDR3 region: CASSASGKLFF. The CDR3 nucleotides read TGTGCCAGTTCAGCCAGCGGAAAACTGTTTTTT.

The genes are TRBV19 and TRBJ2-7; TRBD2 matches at 8 bases. CDR3 length: 15 residues. Germline lookup yields CDR1 LNHDA and CDR2 SQIVND (reference sequence). Trimming took 9 bases from V and 8 from J; bases not matched to a gene: 18. The CDR3 spells CASADRGSGKEQQYF. The CDR3 nucleotides read TGTGCCAGCGCCGACCGGGGTAGCGGGAAGGAGCAGCAGTACTTC.

CDR3 coding DNA: TGCGCCAGCAGCGAACAACAGGGGGCGGGCAATCAGCCCCAGCATTTT. Protein: CASSEQQGAGNQPQHF. The V call is TRBV4-1, the J call TRBJ1-5, with 9 nucleotides matching TRBD1. The V and J ends lost 5 bases and 2 bases, in that order; junction bases with no gene match: 7. Germline V CDR1 and CDR2: MGHRA, YSYEKL. The length of the CDR3 is 16 residues.

This rearrangement joins TRBV5-1 to TRBJ1-1, with 7 bases matching TRBD1. J lost 1 base, V lost 0 bases, and 0 bases had no gene match. The CDR3 has 14 residues. Per germline, CDR1 SGHRS and CDR2 YFSETQ. The CDR3 spells CASSLGDRNTEAFF. The CDR3 DNA reads as TGCGCCAGCAGCTTGGGGGACAGGAACACTGAAGCTTTCTTT. Full variable domain (missing parts from reference TRBV5-1 and TRBJ1-1): KAGVTQTPRYLIKTRGQQVTLSCSPISGHRSVSWYQQTPGQGLQFLFEYFSETQRNKGNFPGRFSGRQFSNSRSEMNVSTLELGDSALYLCASSLGDRNTEAFFGQGTRLTVV.

The chain has TRBV5-4 and TRBJ1-4, with TRBD1 as a possible D gene (5 bases). V was shortened by 2 bases and J by 4 bases, with 9 bases between the two germline ends. Per the germline V gene, CDR1 is SGHNT and CDR2 is YYREEE (reference sequence). The CDR3 spans 14 residues. CDR3 in amino acids: CASSFQGVNEKLFF. CDR3 DNA: TGTGCCAGCAGCTTTCAAGGGGTTAATGAAAAACTGTTTTTT.

The rearrangement uses TRBV6-4 and TRBJ1-1, with D possibly matching TRBD1 (5 bases). V lost 4 bases, J lost 1 base, and 13 bases lay in between. The CDR3 loop spans 15 amino acids. Germline V gene data show CDR1 as MRHNA and CDR2 as SNTAGT. This chain's CDR3 is CASSVESDRNTEAFF. The DNA of the CDR3 is TGTGCCAGCAGTGTTGAATCCGACAGGAACACTGAAGCTTTCTTT.

The J gene is TRBJ2-1, the V gene TRBV5-1, with TRBD2 identical over 9 bases. CDR3 length: 14 residues. Trimming removed 4 bases from V and 9 bases from J; junction bases left unmatched: 8. Germline CDR1 is SGHRS and CDR2 is YFSETQ. The CDR3 is CASSQARGGSEQFF. The CDR3 DNA sequence: TGCGCCAGCAGCCAGGCGCGGGGGGGCAGTGAGCAGTTCTTC.

The chain carries TRBV6-5 and TRBJ1-5; 10 nucleotides line up with TRBD1. Germline loops: CDR1 MNHEY, CDR2 SVGAGI. This CDR3 is 14 amino acids long. Trimming removed 5 bases from V and 4 bases from J; junction bases left unmatched: 2. The CDR3 sequence is CASSGTGVNQPQHF. The CDR3, as DNA: TGTGCCAGCAGTGGGACAGGGGTTAATCAGCCCCAGCATTTT.

This chain joins TRBV11-1 and TRBJ2-5; D may be TRBD1 (6 bases). CDR1 is SGHAT and CDR2 is FQDESV in the germline V gene (reference sequence). V lost 3 bases, J lost 6 bases, and 11 bases lay in between. The CDR3 totals 13 residues. The DNA for the CDR3 is TGTGCCAGCAGCTTGTTCCAGGGGAAGACCCAGTACTTC. This codes for CASSLFQGKTQYF.

The rearrangement joins TRBV19 to TRBJ1-6; TRBD1 matches at 9 bases. The CDR3 runs 15 residues. Per germline, CDR1 LNHDA and CDR2 SQIVND (reference sequence). With V trimmed by 5 bases and J by 9 bases, 8 bases remained unmatched. The chain's CDR3 is CASSRDRAGSSPLHF. The CDR3 DNA reads TGTGCCAGTAGTCGGGACAGGGCCGGGAGTTCACCCCTCCACTTT.

The table lists this clone with a count of one. This sequence joins TRBV6-6 and TRBJ2-3, with D tentatively TRBD2 (5 bases). This CDR3 has 13 amino acids. CDR1 MNHNY and CDR2 SVGAGI come from the germline V gene (reference sequence). CDR3 protein: CAGGWTSTDTQYF. The DNA of the CDR3 is TGTGCGGGCGGATGGACTAGCACAGATACGCAGTATTTT.

In this sample, this clone turned up once. V is TRBV27 and J is TRBJ2-1; tentatively, D is TRBD2 (7 bases). CDR1 is MNHEY and CDR2 is SMNVEV in the germline V gene (reference sequence). V lost 6 bases and J lost 7, with 25 bases in between. The CDR3 sequence is 17 residues long. CDR3 coding DNA: TGTGCCAGCAGCTGGGGGGCGGCGGGAGTGGGGAGGAATGAGCAGTTCTTC. Translated, it gives CASSWGAAGVGRNEQFF.

The chain has TRBV2 and TRBJ2-1, with 11 bases lining up with TRBD2. Looked up from germline, CDR1 is SNHLY and CDR2 is FYNNEI. The CDR3 sequence is 14 residues long. Trimming cost V 7 bases and J 6 bases; bases outside gene matches: 5. This chain's CDR3 is CASIAGGSSNEQFF. The CDR3 DNA reads TGTGCCAGCATAGCGGGAGGGTCCAGCAATGAGCAGTTCTTC.

The rearrangement joins TRBV6-5 to TRBJ1-6; TRBD1 agrees at 7 bases. The germline V gene encodes CDR1 MNHEY and CDR2 SVGAGI. The junction had 9 bases not matched to a gene; V was cut back by 0 bases and J by 10 bases. This CDR3 has 16 residues. The DNA for the CDR3 is TGTGCCAGCAGTTACTCTCTTCGACAGGGCGGCTCACCCCTCCACTTT. Translation gives CASSYSLRQGGSPLHF.

This clone was seen once. The V call is TRBV11-1, the J call TRBJ2-2; 9 bases are a match to TRBD2. CDR3 size: 18 residues. Germline CDR1 SGHAT, CDR2 FQDESV (reference sequence). V lost 5 bases to trimming and J lost 2 bases; unmatched junction nucleotides: 12. The CDR3 loop reads CASSRQGRGGKNTGELFF. The CDR3 bases are TGTGCCAGCAGCCGCCAGGGGCGGGGGGGAAAAAACACCGGGGAGCTGTTTTTT. The complete variable domain, with remaining parts taken from reference TRBV11-1 and TRBJ2-2, reads EAEVAQSPRYKITEKSQAVAFWCDPISGHATLYWYRQILGQGPELLVQFQDESVVDDSQLPKDRFSAERLKGVDSTLKIQPAELGDSAMYLCASSRQGRGGKNTGELFFGEGSRLTVL.